This T cell receptor beta chain was recovered during a study of blood T cell repertoires in COVID-19. With V trimmed by 4 bases and J by 1 base, 4 bases remained unmatched. Germline CDR1 reads SGHTA; CDR2 reads FQGNSA. The CDR3 has 15 amino acids. Here immunoSEQ multiplex PCR was the method, and the copy in TCRdb shows in-frame clones only, minus some. The sample has a few hundred thousand clones; 86% are singletons. The chain carries TRBV7-2 and TRBJ2-3; 8 bases line up with TRBD1. Sequenced material: peripheral blood. This sequence originates from a man older than 75 with acute or convalescent COVID-19. CDR3 bases: TGTGCCAGCAGCTACCCGGGACAGGGCACAGATACGCAGTATTTT. Protein sequence: CASSYPGQGTDTQYF.